The present T cell receptor beta chain was sequenced within a study of vaccination effects on CD4 cells after COVID-19. Study overall: The study sampled a couple of convalescent patients 16 days and one week before vaccination. For each well, 2 million to 2.5 million PBMC were cultured with roughly 11 IU/ml IL-2 and roughly 9.2 ug/ml peptides.

To note about this clone: The antigen is unknown.

Culture lasted 10 days before CD4+ T cell isolation. From March to December 2020, the person had a SARS-CoV-2 infection that was confirmed by PCR. V was pared by 6 bases and J by 2 bases, with 14 bases between. The CDR3 loop spans 14 amino acids. In germline, CDR1 is SNHLY, CDR2 FYNNEI. Measured with immunoSEQ multiplex PCR; TCRdb has only the in-frame clones, and not every one. The table shows 50,000 to 70,000 clones, with about 72% occurring only once. Overall study results and limits: Long after vaccination, the clones induced by infection and by vaccine shrank markedly in size.

This material consisted of CD4+ T cells from PBMCs cultured without peptide, taken before COVID-19 vaccination. The receptor comes from a human donor who had a prior SARS-CoV-2 infection. The gene calls are TRBV2 and TRBJ2-7; no firm D call. CDR3 loop: CASREYNTAYEQYF. In nucleotides, the CDR3 is TGTGCCAGCAGGGAGTATAACACAGCCTACGAGCAGTACTTC.